This T cell receptor beta chain was identified in a study of blood T cell repertoires in COVID-19. Overall study: PBMCs, B-cell-depleted T cells, or T cells provided the cDNA or gDNA that made up the material.

The data were produced by immunoSEQ multiplex PCR, yet TCRdb's version contains in-frame clones alone and is incomplete. The table shows fewer than 250,000 clones, with under 90% occurring only once. The V gene lost 4 bases and the J gene lost 0 bases, with 12 bases spanning the gap. Germline CDR1 reads LGHDT; CDR2 reads YNNKEL (reference sequence). The CDR3 contains 15 residues. This clone was seen a handful of times. The receptor's source is a man between 60 and 75 years old who had recovered from COVID-19. V and J are TRBV3-1 (or the pseudogene TRBV3-2) and TRBJ1-2; D possibly corresponds to TRBD1 (6 bases). Sequencing input: peripheral blood. As DNA, the CDR3 is TGTGCCAGCAGCCGTACAGGGTCGGCTAACTATGGCTACACCTTC. This codes for CASSRTGSANYGYTF.